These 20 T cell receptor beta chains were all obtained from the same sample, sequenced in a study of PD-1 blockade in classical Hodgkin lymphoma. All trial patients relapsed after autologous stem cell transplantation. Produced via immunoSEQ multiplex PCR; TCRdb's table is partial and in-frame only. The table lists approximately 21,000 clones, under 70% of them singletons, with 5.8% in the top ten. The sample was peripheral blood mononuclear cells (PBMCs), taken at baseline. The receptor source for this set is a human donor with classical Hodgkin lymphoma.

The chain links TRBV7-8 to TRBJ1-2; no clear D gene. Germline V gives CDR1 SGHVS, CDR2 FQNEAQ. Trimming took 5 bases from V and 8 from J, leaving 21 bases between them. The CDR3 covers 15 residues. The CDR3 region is CASSLAPGSRLGYTF. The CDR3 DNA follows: TGTGCCAGCAGCCTTGCCCCGGGCTCGAGGTTAGGCTACACCTTC. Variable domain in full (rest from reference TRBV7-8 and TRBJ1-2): GAGVSQSPRYKVAKRGQDVALRCDPISGHVSLFWYQQALGQGPEFLTYFQNEAQLDKSGLPSDRFFAERPEGSVSTLKIQRTQQEDSAVYLCASSLAPGSRLGYTFGSGTRLTVV.

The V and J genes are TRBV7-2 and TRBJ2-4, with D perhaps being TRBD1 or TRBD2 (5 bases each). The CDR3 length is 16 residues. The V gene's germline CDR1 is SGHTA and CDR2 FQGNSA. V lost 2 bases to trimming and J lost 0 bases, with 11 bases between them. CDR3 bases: TGTGCCAGCAGCTTAAGGGGCGGGCTAGCCAAAAACATTCAGTACTTC. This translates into CASSLRGGLAKNIQYF.

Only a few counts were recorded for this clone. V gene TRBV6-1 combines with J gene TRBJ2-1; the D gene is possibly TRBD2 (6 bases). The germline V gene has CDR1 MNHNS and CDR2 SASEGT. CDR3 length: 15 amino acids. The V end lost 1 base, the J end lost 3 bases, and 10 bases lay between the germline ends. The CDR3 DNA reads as TGTGCCAGCAGTGAAGGACTAGGAGGCTACAATGAGCAGTTCTTC. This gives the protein CASSEGLGGYNEQFF.

For the CDR3, the DNA is TGTGCCAGCAGCCGGCCGGGTAGAGCCCAGCATTTT. Its translation: CASSRPGRAQHF. The chain couples TRBV5-8 to TRBJ1-5; D uncertain. The germline V gene has CDR1 SGHTS and CDR2 YDEGEE. The CDR3 is made up of 12 amino acids. V was shortened by 4 bases and J by 11 bases, with 13 bases between the two germline ends.

The CDR3 reads CASSYEREDTQYF. DNA of the CDR3: TGTGCCAGCAGTTACGAGCGGGAGGATACGCAGTATTTT. This rearrangement joins TRBV6-5 to TRBJ2-3; TRBD2 aligns across 8 bases. This CDR3 has 13 amino acids. The trim removed 2 bases at V and 6 bases at J, leaving 1 base unmatched. Per the germline V gene, CDR1 is MNHEY and CDR2 is SVGAGI.

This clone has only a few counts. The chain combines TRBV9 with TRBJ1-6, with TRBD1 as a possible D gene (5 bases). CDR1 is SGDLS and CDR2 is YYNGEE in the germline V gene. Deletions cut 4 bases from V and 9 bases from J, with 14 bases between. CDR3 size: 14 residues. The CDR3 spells CASSPSGTISPLHF. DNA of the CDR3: TGTGCCAGCAGCCCATCCGGGACTATTTCACCCCTCCACTTT.

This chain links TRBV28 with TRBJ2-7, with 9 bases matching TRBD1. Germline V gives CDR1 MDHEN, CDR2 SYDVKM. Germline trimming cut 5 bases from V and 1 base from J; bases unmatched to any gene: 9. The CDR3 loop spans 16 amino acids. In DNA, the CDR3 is TGTGCCAGCAGTCCCGCTTCCGGGACAGGGTCCTACGAGCAGTACTTC. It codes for CASSPASGTGSYEQYF.

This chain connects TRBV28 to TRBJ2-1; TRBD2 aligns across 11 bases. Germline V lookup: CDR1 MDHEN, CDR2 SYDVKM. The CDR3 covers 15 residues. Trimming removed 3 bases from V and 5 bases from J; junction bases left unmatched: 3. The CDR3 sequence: CASSLGTSGNNEQFF. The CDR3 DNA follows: TGTGCCAGCAGTTTGGGGACTAGCGGTAACAATGAGCAGTTCTTC.

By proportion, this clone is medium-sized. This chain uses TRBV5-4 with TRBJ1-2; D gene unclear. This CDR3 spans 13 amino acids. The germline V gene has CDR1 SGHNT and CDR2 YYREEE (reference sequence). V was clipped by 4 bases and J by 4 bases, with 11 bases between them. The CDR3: CASSPGPPYGYTF. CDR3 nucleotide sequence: TGTGCCAGCAGCCCGGGTCCCCCCTATGGCTACACCTTC.

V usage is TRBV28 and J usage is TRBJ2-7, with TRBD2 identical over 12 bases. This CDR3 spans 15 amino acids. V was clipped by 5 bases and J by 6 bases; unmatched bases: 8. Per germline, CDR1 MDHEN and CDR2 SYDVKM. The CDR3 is CASSDTRLAGAEQYF. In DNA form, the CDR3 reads TGTGCCAGCAGTGACACCCGACTAGCGGGAGCCGAGCAGTACTTC.

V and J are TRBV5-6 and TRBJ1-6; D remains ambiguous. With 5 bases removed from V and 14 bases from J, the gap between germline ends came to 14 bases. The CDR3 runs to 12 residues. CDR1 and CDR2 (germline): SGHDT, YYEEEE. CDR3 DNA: TGTGCCAGCAGTTTACAGCGCGGTGCCCTCCACTTT. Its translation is CASSLQRGALHF.

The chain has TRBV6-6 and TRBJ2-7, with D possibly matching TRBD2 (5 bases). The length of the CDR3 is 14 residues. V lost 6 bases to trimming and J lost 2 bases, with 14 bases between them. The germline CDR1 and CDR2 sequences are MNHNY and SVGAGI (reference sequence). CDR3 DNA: TGTGCCAGCAGAGCCGGGAATGCCCCCTACGAGCAGTACTTC. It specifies CASRAGNAPYEQYF.

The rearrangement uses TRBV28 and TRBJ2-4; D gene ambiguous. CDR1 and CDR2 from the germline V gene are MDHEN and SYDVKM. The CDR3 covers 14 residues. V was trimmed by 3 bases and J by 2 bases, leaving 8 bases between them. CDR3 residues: CASSLPVTKNIQYF. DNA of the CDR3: TGTGCCAGCAGTTTGCCAGTGACCAAAAACATTCAGTACTTC.

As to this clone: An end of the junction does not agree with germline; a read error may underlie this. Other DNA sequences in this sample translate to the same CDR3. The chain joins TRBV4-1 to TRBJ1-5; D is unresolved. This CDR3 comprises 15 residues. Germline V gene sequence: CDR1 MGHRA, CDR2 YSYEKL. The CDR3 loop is CASSRTAVVNQPQHF. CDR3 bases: TGCGCCAGCAGCCGTACAGCGGTGGTTAATCAGCCTCAGCATTTT.

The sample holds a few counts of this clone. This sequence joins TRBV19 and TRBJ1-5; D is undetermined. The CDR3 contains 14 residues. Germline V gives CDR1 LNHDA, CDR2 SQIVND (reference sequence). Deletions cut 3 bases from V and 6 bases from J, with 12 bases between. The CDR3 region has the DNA TGTGCCAGTAGTATCGTTGGTGGGCCTCAGCCCCAGCATTTT. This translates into CASSIVGGPQPQHF.

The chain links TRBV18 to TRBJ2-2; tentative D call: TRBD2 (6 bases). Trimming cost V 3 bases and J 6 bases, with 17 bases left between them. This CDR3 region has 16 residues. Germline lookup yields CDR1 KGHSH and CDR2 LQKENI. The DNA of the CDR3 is TGTGCCAGCTCACCGTTAAACGGGGGAACTTCCGGGGAGCTGTTTTTT. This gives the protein CASSPLNGGTSGELFF.

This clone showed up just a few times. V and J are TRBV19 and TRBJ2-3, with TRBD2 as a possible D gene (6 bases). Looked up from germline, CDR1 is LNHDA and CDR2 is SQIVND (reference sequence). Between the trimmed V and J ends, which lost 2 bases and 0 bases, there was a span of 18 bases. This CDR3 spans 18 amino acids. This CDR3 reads CASSILGAGTPSTDTQYF. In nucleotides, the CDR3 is TGTGCCAGTAGTATACTAGGGGCGGGGACTCCTAGCACAGATACGCAGTATTTT. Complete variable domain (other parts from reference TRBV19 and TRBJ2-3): DGGITQSPKYLFRKEGQNVTLSCEQNLNHDAMYWYRQDPGQGLRLIYYSQIVNDFQKGDIAEGYSVSREKKESFPLTVTSAQKNPTAFYLCASSILGAGTPSTDTQYFGPGTRLTVL.

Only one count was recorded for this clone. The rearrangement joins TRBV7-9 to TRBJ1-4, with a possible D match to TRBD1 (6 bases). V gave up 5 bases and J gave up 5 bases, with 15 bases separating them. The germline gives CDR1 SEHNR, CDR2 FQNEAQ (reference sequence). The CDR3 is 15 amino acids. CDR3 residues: CASSERGQENEKLFF. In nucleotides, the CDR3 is TGTGCCAGCAGCGAACGGGGACAAGAAAATGAAAAACTGTTTTTT. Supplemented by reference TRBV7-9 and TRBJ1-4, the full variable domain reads DTGVSQNPRHKITKRGQNVTFRCDPISEHNRLYWYRQTLGQGPEFLTYFQNEAQLEKSRLLSDRFSAERPKGSFSTLEIQRTEQGDSAMYLCASSERGQENEKLFFGSGTQLSVL.

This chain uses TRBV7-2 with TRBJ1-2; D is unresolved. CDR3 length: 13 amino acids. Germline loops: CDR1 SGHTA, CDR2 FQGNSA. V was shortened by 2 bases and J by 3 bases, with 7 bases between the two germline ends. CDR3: CASSLRVYYGYTF. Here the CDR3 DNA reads TGTGCCAGCAGCTTAAGGGTATACTATGGCTACACCTTC.

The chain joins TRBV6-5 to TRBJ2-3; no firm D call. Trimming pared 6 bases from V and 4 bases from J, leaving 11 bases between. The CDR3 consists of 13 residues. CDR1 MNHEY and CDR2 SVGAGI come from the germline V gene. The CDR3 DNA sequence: TGTGCCAGCAGCTTTCAGAGCTCAGATACGCAGTATTTT. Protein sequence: CASSFQSSDTQYF.